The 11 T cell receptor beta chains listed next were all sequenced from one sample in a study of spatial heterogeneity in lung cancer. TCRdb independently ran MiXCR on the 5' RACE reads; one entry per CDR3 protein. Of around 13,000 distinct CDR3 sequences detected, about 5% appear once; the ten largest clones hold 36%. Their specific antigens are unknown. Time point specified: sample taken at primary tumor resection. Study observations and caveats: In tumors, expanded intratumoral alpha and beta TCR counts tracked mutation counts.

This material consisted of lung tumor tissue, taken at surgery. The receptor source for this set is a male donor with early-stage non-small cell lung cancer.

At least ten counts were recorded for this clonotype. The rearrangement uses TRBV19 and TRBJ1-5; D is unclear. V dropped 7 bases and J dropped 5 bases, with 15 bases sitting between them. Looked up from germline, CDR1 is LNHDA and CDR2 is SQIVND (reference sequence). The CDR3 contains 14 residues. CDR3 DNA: TGTGCCAGTAAAACTGCCCGGGTGGATCAGCCCCAGCATTTT. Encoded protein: CASKTARVDQPQHF.

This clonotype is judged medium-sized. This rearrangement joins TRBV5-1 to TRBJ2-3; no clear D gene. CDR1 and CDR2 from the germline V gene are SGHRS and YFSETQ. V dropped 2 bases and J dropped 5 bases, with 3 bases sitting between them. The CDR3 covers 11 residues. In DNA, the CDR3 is TGCGCCAGCAGCTTAGAAGATACGCAGTATTTT. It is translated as CASSLEDTQYF. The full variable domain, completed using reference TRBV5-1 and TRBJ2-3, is KAGVTQTPRYLIKTRGQQVTLSCSPISGHRSVSWYQQTPGQGLQFLFEYFSETQRNKGNFPGRFSGRQFSNSRSEMNVSTLELGDSALYLCASSLEDTQYFGPGTRLTVL.

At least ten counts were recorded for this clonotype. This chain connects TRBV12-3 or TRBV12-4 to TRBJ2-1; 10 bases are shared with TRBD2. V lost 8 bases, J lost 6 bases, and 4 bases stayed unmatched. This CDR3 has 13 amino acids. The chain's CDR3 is CASYLAGVNEQFF. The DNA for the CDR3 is TGTGCCAGCTACCTAGCGGGAGTCAATGAGCAGTTCTTC.

CDR3 coding DNA: TGTGCCAGCAGCGTAGATCCCATAACTGGGACCCAGTACTTC. Translation: CASSVDPITGTQYF. This sequence joins TRBV9 and TRBJ2-5; D gene uncertain. CDR3 length: 14 amino acids. Germline V gene lookup returns CDR1 SGDLS and CDR2 YYNGEE. V lost 0 bases, J lost 7 bases, and 13 bases lay in between.

DNA of the CDR3: TGTGCCAGTAGTCCCCAGGGACTCGGGTATGGCTACACCTTC. Translated: CASSPQGLGYGYTF. This rearrangement joins TRBV19 to TRBJ1-2; perhaps TRBD1 as D (5 bases). Germline-derived CDR1 and CDR2 are LNHDA and SQIVND (reference sequence). The V end lost 5 bases, the J end lost 5 bases, and 15 bases lay between the germline ends. The CDR3 totals 14 residues.

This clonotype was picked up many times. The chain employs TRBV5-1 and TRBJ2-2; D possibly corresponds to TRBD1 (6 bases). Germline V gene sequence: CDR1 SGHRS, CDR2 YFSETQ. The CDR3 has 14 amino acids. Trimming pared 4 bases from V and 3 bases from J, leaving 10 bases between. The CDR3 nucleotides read TGCGCCAGCAGCCCCAGACAGGACACCGGGGAGCTGTTTTTT. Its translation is CASSPRQDTGELFF.

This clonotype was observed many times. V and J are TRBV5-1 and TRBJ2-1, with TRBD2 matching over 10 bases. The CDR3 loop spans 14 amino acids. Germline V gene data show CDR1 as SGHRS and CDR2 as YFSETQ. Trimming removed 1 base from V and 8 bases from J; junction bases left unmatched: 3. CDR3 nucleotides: TGCGCCAGCAGCTTGACGCTAGCGGGGGATGAGCAGTTCTTC. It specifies CASSLTLAGDEQFF.

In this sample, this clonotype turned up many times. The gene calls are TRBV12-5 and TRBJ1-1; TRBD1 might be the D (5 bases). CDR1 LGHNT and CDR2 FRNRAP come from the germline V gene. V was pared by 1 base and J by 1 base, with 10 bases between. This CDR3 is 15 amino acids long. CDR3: CASGLGGVQNTEAFF. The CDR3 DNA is TGTGCTAGTGGTTTGGGGGGGGTCCAGAACACTGAAGCTTTCTTT.

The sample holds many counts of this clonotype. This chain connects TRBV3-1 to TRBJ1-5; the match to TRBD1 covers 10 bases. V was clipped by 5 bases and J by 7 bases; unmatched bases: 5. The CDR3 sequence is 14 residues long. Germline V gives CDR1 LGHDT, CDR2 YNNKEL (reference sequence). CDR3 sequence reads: CASSSRDRGQPQHF. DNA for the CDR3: TGTGCCAGCAGCTCCCGGGACAGGGGACAGCCCCAGCATTTT. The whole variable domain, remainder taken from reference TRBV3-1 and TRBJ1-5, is DTAVSQTPKYLVTQMGNDKSIKCEQNLGHDTMYWYKQDSKKFLKIMFSYNNKELIINETVPNRFSPKSPDKAHLNLHINSLELGDSAVYFCASSSRDRGQPQHFGDGTRLSIL.

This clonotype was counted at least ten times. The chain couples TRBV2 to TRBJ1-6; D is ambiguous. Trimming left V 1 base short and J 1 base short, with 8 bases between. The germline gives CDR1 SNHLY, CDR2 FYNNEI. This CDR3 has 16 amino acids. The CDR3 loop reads CASSEEGNSYNSPLHF. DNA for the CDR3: TGTGCCAGCAGTGAAGAGGGAAATTCCTATAATTCACCCCTCCACTTT. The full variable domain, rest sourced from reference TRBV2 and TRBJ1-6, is EPEVTQTPSHQVTQMGQEVILRCVPISNHLYFYWYRQILGQKVEFLVSFYNNEISEKSEIFDDQFSVERPDGSNFTLKIRSTKLEDSAMYFCASSEEGNSYNSPLHFGNGTRLTVT.

Written as DNA, the CDR3 is TGTGCCAGCTCACGAATACAGGGAACTGAAGCTTTCTTT. Protein sequence: CASSRIQGTEAFF. The J gene is TRBJ1-1, the V gene TRBV18, with D perhaps matching TRBD1 (6 bases). CDR1 is KGHSH, CDR2 LQKENI, per germline. This CDR3 comprises 13 residues. V was pared by 4 bases and J by 5 bases, with 11 bases between. Full variable domain (outside the CDR3, taken from reference TRBV18 and TRBJ1-1): NAGVMQNPRHLVRRRGQEARLRCSPMKGHSHVYWYRQLPEEGLKFMVYLQKENIIDESGMPKERFSAEFPKEGPSILRIQQVVRGDSAAYFCASSRIQGTEAFFGQGTRLTVV.